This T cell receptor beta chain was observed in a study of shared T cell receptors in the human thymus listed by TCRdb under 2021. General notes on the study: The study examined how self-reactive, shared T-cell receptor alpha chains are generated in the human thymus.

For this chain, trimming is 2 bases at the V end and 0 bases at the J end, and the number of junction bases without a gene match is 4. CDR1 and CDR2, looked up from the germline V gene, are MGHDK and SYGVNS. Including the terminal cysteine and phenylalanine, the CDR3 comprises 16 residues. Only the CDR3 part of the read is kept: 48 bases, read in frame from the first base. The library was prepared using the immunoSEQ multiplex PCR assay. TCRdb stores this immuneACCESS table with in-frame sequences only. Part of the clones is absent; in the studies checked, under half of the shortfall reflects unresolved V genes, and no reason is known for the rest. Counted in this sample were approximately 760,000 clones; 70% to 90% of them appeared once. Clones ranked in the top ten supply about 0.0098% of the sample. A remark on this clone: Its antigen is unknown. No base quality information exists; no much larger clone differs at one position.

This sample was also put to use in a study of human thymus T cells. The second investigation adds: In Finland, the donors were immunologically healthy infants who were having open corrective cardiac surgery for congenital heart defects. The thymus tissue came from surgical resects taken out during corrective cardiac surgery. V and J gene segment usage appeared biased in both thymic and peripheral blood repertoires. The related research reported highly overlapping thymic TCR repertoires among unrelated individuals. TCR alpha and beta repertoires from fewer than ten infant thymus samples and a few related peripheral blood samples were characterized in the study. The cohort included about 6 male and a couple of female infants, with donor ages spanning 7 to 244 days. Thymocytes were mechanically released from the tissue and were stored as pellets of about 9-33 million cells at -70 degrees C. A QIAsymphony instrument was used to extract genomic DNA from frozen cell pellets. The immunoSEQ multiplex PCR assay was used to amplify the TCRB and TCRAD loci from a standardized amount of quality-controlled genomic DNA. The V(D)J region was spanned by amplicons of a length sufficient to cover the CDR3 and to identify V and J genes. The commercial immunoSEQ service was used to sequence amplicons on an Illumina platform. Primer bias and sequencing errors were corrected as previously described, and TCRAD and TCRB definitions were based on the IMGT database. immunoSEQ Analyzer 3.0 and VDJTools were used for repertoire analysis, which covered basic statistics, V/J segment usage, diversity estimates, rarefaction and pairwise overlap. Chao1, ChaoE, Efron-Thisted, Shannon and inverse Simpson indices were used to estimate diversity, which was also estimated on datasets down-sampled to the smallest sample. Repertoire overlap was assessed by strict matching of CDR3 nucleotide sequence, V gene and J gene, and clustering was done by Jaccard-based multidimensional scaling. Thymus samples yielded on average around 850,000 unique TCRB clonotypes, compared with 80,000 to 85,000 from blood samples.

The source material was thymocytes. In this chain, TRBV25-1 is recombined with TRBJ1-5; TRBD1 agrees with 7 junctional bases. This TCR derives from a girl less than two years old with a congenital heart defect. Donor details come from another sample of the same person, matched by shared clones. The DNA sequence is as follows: TGTGCCAGCAGTGAAGGAGGGGACAGTAGCAATCAGCCCCAGCATTTT. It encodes CASSEGGDSSNQPQHF.